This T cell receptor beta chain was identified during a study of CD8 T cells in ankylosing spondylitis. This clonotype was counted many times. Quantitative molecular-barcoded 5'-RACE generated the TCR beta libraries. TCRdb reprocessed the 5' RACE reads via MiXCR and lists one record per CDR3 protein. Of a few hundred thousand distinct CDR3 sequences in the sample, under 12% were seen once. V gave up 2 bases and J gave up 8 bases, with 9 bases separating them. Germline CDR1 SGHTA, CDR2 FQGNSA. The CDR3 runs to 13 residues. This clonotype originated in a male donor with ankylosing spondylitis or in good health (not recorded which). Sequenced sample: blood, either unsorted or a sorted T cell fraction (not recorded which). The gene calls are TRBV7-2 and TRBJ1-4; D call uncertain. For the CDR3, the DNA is TGTGCCAGCAGCTTATTGTTCGGGGAAAAACTGTTTTTT. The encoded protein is CASSLLFGEKLFF.